The clone carrying this TCR beta chain was seen once. Its specificity is not known. V lost 6 bases, J lost 2 bases, and 7 bases stayed unmatched. This CDR3 has 14 residues. From germline, CDR1 is DFQATT and CDR2 SNEGSKA (reference sequence). The entry originates in a study of post-analysis software for immune sequencing data. Study background: Disease trajectories encompassed relapsing-remitting, secondary progressive and progressive-relapsing multiple sclerosis. Whole-study findings and limits: TRBV5-6, TRBV5-1 and TRBV20-1 belonged to a set of roughly five TRBV segments that were more frequent in patients than controls. Controls significantly exceeded multiple sclerosis patients in normalized Chao1 diversity. Samples sharing a preparation batch grouped tightly together when assessed by F measure.

TCR beta cDNA libraries included unique molecular identifiers. The T cell input of roughly 0.95 to 11 million gave hundreds of thousands of cDNA molecules. TCRdb passed the PCR reads through MiXCR, listing each CDR3 protein once. Of roughly 700,000 distinct CDR3 sequences listed, roughly 30% are singletons. Sequenced input: blood. The TCR originated in a girl aged 10 to 17 with multiple sclerosis. The chain has TRBV20-1 and TRBJ1-1, with 9 bases identical to TRBD1. CDR3 nucleotide sequence: TGCAGTGCCAAAGACAGGGGGGGAAACACTGAAGCTTTCTTT. Its translation is CSAKDRGGNTEAFF.